The source of this T cell receptor beta chain is a study of cytomegalovirus exposure and HLA in healthy donors. Study-level background: The platform used for the 120 validation repertoires matched that of the roughly 700 first-cohort repertoires, a later analysis reported. Notes on the study in general: High specificity and sensitivity for cytomegalovirus status were reported for the classifier. Specificity for CMV antigens was confirmed in vitro for three of the CMV-associated chains. The study recorded 150 to 200 TCR beta chains that were cytomegalovirus-associated.

As for this clone: Its matching antigen is unknown.

Germline V gene data show CDR1 as MRHNA and CDR2 as SNTAGT. V lost 3 bases and J 2 bases, leaving 9 bases between the germline ends. The length of the CDR3 is 14 residues. The data were produced by immunoSEQ multiplex PCR, yet TCRdb's version contains in-frame clones alone and is incomplete. The table lists 150,000 to 200,000 clones, roughly 90% of them singletons. This chain links TRBV6-4 with TRBJ2-3, with a possible D match to TRBD1 (5 bases). This receptor was taken from a woman between 18 and 30 years old in good health and CMV-seropositive. The sequenced sample consisted of PBMCs. CDR3 bases: TGTGCCAGCAGTGAAGGACACGACACAGATACGCAGTATTTT. It is translated as CASSEGHDTDTQYF.